The T cell receptor (beta chain) described here comes from a study of shared clonotypes between healthy human individuals. Whole-study findings and limits: Clonotypes shared by all four donors outscored non-shared clonotypes in generation probability.

About this clone: Its antigen is undetermined.

Germline-derived CDR1 and CDR2 are SGHVS and FQNEAQ. The CDR3 contains 16 residues. V lost 5 bases to trimming and J lost 0 bases; unmatched junction nucleotides: 8. Assay: immunoSEQ multiplex PCR; the TCRdb copy retains only in-frame clones and omits some. The sample consists of millions of clones, about 92% of them appearing once. The source is a man aged 18 to 29 in good health. Some clones in this sample may be carry-over from other donors' samples. Sequenced sample: naive CD4+ T cells from PBMCs. Described subset: CD45RA+ positively selected. V usage is TRBV7-8 and J usage is TRBJ2-7; 9 bases agree with TRBD1. This CDR3 reads CASSPMGTGSSYEQYF. CDR3 nucleotides: TGTGCCAGCAGCCCGATGGGGACAGGGAGCTCCTACGAGCAGTACTTC.